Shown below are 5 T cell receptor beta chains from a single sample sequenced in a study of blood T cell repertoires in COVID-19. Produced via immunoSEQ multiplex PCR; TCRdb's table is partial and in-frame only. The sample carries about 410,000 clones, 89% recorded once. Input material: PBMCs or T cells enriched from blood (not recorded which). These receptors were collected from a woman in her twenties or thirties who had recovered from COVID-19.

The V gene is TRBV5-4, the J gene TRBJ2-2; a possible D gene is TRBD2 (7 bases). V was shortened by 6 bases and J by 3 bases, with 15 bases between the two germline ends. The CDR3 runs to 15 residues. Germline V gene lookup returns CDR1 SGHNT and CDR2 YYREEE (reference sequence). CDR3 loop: CASTGRGRDTGELFF. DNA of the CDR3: TGTGCCAGCACCGGGCGGGGGCGGGACACCGGGGAGCTGTTTTTT.

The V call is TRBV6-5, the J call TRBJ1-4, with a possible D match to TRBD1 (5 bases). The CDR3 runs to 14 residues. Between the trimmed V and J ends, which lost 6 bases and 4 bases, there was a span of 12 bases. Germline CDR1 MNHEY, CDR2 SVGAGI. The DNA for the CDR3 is TGTGCCAGCAGCGGACGGGGGTATAATGAAAAACTGTTTTTT. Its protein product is CASSGRGYNEKLFF.

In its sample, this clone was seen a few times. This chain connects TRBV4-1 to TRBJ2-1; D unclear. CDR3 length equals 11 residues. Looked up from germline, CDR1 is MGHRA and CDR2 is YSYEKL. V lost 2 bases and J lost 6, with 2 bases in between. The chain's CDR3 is CASSQRNEQFF. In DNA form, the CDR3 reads TGCGCCAGCAGCCAACGCAATGAGCAGTTCTTC.

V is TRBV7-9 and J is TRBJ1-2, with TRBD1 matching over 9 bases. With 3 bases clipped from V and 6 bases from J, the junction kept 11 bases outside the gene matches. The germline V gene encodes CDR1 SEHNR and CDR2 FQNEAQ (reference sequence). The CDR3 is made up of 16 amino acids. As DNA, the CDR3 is TGTGCCAGCAGCTTCCCCCTTGGACAGGGGATAGATGGCTACACCTTC. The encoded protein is CASSFPLGQGIDGYTF. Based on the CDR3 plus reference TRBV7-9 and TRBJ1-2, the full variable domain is DTGVSQNPRHKITKRGQNVTFRCDPISEHNRLYWYRQTLGQGPEFLTYFQNEAQLEKSRLLSDRFSAERPKGSFSTLEIQRTEQGDSAMYLCASSFPLGQGIDGYTFGSGTRLTVV.

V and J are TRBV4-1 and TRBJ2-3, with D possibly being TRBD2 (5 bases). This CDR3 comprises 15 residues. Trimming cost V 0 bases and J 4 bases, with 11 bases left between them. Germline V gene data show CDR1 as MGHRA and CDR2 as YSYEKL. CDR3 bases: TGCGCCAGCAGCCAAGACTCCCTAGCAGCAGATACGCAGTATTTT. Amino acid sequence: CASSQDSLAADTQYF.